Sequencing of this T cell receptor (beta chain) was carried out in a study of blood T cell repertoires in COVID-19. This clone was recorded only once. Participants came from 20 to 25 US areas, aged about 18 to 89 years. The germline V and J ends were trimmed by 0 bases and 10 bases, with 7 bases remaining between them. Germline V gives CDR1 SGHVS, CDR2 FQNEAQ. The CDR3 is 12 amino acids. Sequencing was performed with immunoSEQ multiplex PCR; in TCRdb, only in-frame clones are kept and a portion is missing. The sample has around 340,000 clones, more than 70% seen once. This rearrangement joins TRBV7-8 to TRBJ2-1; a weak D match, TRBD1 (5 bases). The sequence derives from a woman in her thirties who had been exposed to COVID-19. Input material: PBMCs or T cells enriched from blood (not recorded which). DNA for the CDR3: TGTGCCAGCAGCTTAGCTGGGGCAGAGCAGTTCTTC. Its translation: CASSLAGAEQFF.